This record concerns one T cell receptor beta chain sequence. The repertoire was sequenced with immunoSEQ multiplex PCR; TCRdb's copy has only in-frame clones and lacks some. This table holds approximately 37,000 clones, roughly four fifths found once. Specified treatment: randomized to nivolumab then ipilimumab (arm A) or the reverse (arm B). No patient had prior DNA-damaging chemotherapy. Live CD3+CD8+ CD19− CD56− cells were sorted from PBMCs. The sample belongs to a study of sequential checkpoint blockade in melanoma. CDR1 SGHVS and CDR2 FQNEAQ come from the germline V gene. CDR3 length equals 14 residues. V dropped 7 bases and J dropped 2; count of bases not matched to a gene: 4.

This sequence originates from a human donor with melanoma. The chain employs TRBV7-8 and TRBJ2-5, with 10 bases that match TRBD2. The specimen was CD8+ T cells sorted from blood (inferred from file names), collected from a patient given nivolumab and ipilimumab in sequence. This CDR3 is CASTLLAGQETQYF. CDR3 DNA sequence: TGTGCCAGCACCCTACTAGCGGGACAAGAGACCCAGTACTTC.